Listed here are 32 T cell receptor beta chains from one sample, sequenced in a study of CD8+ T cells in alopecia areata. As for treatment: oral pan-JAK inhibitor, 5-10 mg twice daily. Once RNA had been extracted, it was reverse transcribed into cDNA to act as the sequencing template. Clones were sequenced by immunoSEQ multiplex PCR, and TCRdb holds only the in-frame ones, with some missing. Among 150,000 to 250,000 clones, 58% were seen once, and the ten largest hold 5.5% to 6%. The material was CD4+ T cells sorted from blood, obtained at week 24, from a patient treated with tofacitinib. The receptors originated from a human donor with alopecia areata.

The chain has TRBV30 and TRBJ1-5; 7 nucleotides line up with TRBD1. The CDR3 is 13 amino acids. With V trimmed by 5 bases and J by 6 bases, 7 bases remained unmatched. Germline V gene data show CDR1 as GTSNPN and CDR2 as SVGIG (reference sequence). Here the CDR3 reads CAWGRQGGQPQHF. The CDR3 DNA reads TGTGCCTGGGGGAGACAGGGAGGTCAGCCCCAGCATTTT.

V usage is TRBV7-2 and J usage is TRBJ2-5, with D perhaps TRBD1 (6 bases). V gave up 2 bases and J gave up 5 bases, with 15 bases separating them. There are 15 residues in the CDR3. Germline V gene sequence: CDR1 SGHTA, CDR2 FQGNSA. CDR3 residues: CASSLTTGQLETQYF. The CDR3 DNA reads TGTGCCAGCAGCTTAACAACAGGGCAGTTGGAGACCCAGTACTTC.

This clone was detected a few times. V usage is TRBV19 and J usage is TRBJ1-5; the D is unclear. V was cut by 1 base and J by 1 base, with 8 bases left in between. CDR1 is LNHDA, CDR2 SQIVND, per germline (reference sequence). CDR3 length equals 15 residues. CDR3 sequence: CASSIVRPSNQPQHF. The CDR3 DNA reads as TGTGCCAGTAGTATAGTCAGACCCAGCAATCAGCCCCAGCATTTT.

The chain combines TRBV29-1 with TRBJ2-1, with D perhaps assigned TRBD1 or TRBD2 (6 bases each). V lost 5 bases and J lost 8, with 28 bases in between. Germline CDR1 reads SQVTM; CDR2 reads ANQGSEA. The length of the CDR3 is 17 residues. The CDR3 coding sequence is TGCAGCGTTCCTCCGGGGACTCCGACAGGTTGGGGGTATGAGCAGTTCTTC. Translating gives CSVPPGTPTGWGYEQFF.

This clone showed up just a few times. The CDR3 sequence: CASSPHVGANYGYTF. CDR3 sequence (DNA): TGTGCCAGCAGTCCCCATGTTGGGGCTAACTATGGCTACACCTTC. The chain couples TRBV28 to TRBJ1-2; D not resolved. Germline lookup yields CDR1 MDHEN and CDR2 SYDVKM. The CDR3 is 15 amino acids. With 5 bases removed from V and 0 bases from J, the gap between germline ends came to 13 bases.

The chain joins TRBV29-1 to TRBJ2-7; D gene uncertain. Germline-derived CDR1 and CDR2 are SQVTM and ANQGSEA. V lost 3 bases and J 3 bases, leaving 6 bases between the germline ends. This CDR3 has 11 amino acids. The CDR3 DNA reads TGCAGCGTTGATCCCGACTACGAGCAGTACTTC. Its translation is CSVDPDYEQYF.

V and J are TRBV4-1 and TRBJ2-7, with D maybe TRBD2 (5 bases). Trimming left V 7 bases short and J 2 bases short, with 12 bases between. In germline, CDR1 is MGHRA, CDR2 YSYEKL. This CDR3 is built from 13 residues. The CDR3 region is CASINGETYEQYF. CDR3 DNA: TGCGCCAGCATTAACGGGGAAACCTACGAGCAGTACTTC.

This clone was observed a single time. The J gene is TRBJ2-1, the V gene TRBV25-1; possibly TRBD1 for D (6 bases). V lost 8 bases, J lost 10 bases, and 12 bases lay in between. The CDR3 is 11 amino acids. Germline V gene data show CDR1 as MGHDK and CDR2 as SYGVNS. CDR3 sequence: CASSPGTEQFF. CDR3 nucleotide sequence: TGTGCCAGCTCTCCCGGGACAGAGCAGTTCTTC. Drawing the rest from reference TRBV25-1 and TRBJ2-1, the complete variable domain is EADIYQTPRYLVIGTGKKITLECSQTMGHDKMYWYQQDPGMELHLIHYSYGVNSTEKGDLSSESTVSRIRTEHFPLTLESARPSHTSQYLCASSPGTEQFFGPGTRLTVL.

The chain couples TRBV2 to TRBJ2-5, with D uncertain. This CDR3 is built from 12 residues. Trimming took 8 bases from V and 5 from J, leaving 12 bases between them. Looked up from germline, CDR1 is SNHLY and CDR2 is FYNNEI. CDR3 protein: CASDPSGETQYF. Here the CDR3 DNA reads TGTGCCAGCGATCCCTCCGGCGAGACCCAGTACTTC. Looking up the rest from reference TRBV2 and TRBJ2-5 gives the full variable domain: EPEVTQTPSHQVTQMGQEVILRCVPISNHLYFYWYRQILGQKVEFLVSFYNNEISEKSEIFDDQFSVERPDGSNFTLKIRSTKLEDSAMYFCASDPSGETQYFGPGTRLLVL.

The chain is built from TRBV27 and TRBJ1-1, with a weak D call TRBD1 (5 bases). This CDR3 region has 13 residues. V shed 3 bases and J shed 10 bases, with 15 bases lying between them. The V gene's germline CDR1 is MNHEY and CDR2 SMNVEV (reference sequence). The CDR3: CASSFPGTSPAFF. CDR3 nucleotide sequence: TGTGCCAGCAGTTTTCCAGGGACCTCTCCAGCTTTCTTT.

The chain combines TRBV28 with TRBJ2-7; 9 nucleotides line up with TRBD1. CDR3 size: 14 residues. The junction had 7 bases not matched to a gene; V was cut back by 4 bases and J by 6 bases. Germline assignment: CDR1 MDHEN and CDR2 SYDVKM. The chain's CDR3 is CASSSGTGLSEQYF. In DNA, the CDR3 is TGTGCCAGCAGTTCCGGGACAGGGTTGAGCGAGCAGTACTTC.

This clone was counted between two and nine times. This chain joins TRBV28 and TRBJ1-2, with D unresolved. The CDR3 is made up of 12 amino acids. Trimming took 6 bases from V and 8 from J, leaving 13 bases between them. Germline CDR1 MDHEN, CDR2 SYDVKM. CDR3 DNA sequence: TGTGCCAGCAGCCTCTCTAAAAGGGGCTACACCTTC. Amino acid sequence: CASSLSKRGYTF.

The chain employs TRBV29-1 and TRBJ1-1; D not certain. V gave up 4 bases and J gave up 4 bases, with 16 bases separating them. CDR3 length: 14 amino acids. CDR1 and CDR2 (germline): SQVTM, ANQGSEA. This chain's CDR3 is CSVGGPYMSTEAFF. In DNA form, the CDR3 reads TGCAGCGTTGGCGGACCCTACATGAGCACTGAAGCTTTCTTT.

This chain connects TRBV29-1 to TRBJ2-1, with a weak D call TRBD2 (6 bases). The germline V and J ends were trimmed by 0 bases and 15 bases, with 12 bases remaining between them. Germline lookup yields CDR1 SQVTM and CDR2 ANQGSEA. This CDR3 is built from 11 residues. The CDR3 DNA reads as TGCAGCGTTGAAGATAAGGGACTGCTGTTCTTC. Amino acids: CSVEDKGLLFF.

The chain joins TRBV21-1 to TRBJ2-3; the DNA was not compared with TRBD2, the D call given in the table. TRBV21-1 is recorded as a pseudogene. CDR3 length: 15 residues. The CDR3, as DNA: TGTGCCAGCAGCGAGACTCCTCTGCCGACCCGTACGCAGTATTTT. Its translation is CASSETPLPTRTQYF.

The chain combines TRBV19 with TRBJ1-6; 7 positions match TRBD1. V lost 1 base to trimming and J lost 10 bases; unmatched junction nucleotides: 4. Germline V gene lookup returns CDR1 LNHDA and CDR2 SQIVND (reference sequence). The CDR3 spans 14 residues. CDR3 in DNA: TGTGCCAGTAGTATAGGGGGACAGCTCTCACCCCTCCACTTT. Translation: CASSIGGQLSPLHF.

The rearrangement joins TRBV7-2 to TRBJ1-1; 7 bases align to TRBD1. The germline V gene has CDR1 SGHTA and CDR2 FQGNSA. CDR3 length: 13 amino acids. After removal of 7 bases from V and 1 base from J, the junction contained 3 bases not matched to a gene. The CDR3, as DNA: TGTGCCAGCACCAGGGACAGGAACACTGAAGCTTTCTTT. It codes for CASTRDRNTEAFF.

The chain recombines TRBV30 with TRBJ2-1; 9 bases line up with TRBD1. CDR1 is GTSNPN and CDR2 is SVGIG in the germline V gene (reference sequence). V gave up 5 bases and J gave up 7 bases; unmatched junction bases: 6. CDR3 size: 13 residues. The CDR3 nucleotides are TGTGCCTGGGACCGGGACAGGGTAAATGAGCAGTTCTTC. It is translated as CAWDRDRVNEQFF.

In this sample, this clone turned up a few times. V gene TRBV27 combines with J gene TRBJ1-2; D gene unclear. The CDR3 has 15 residues. The V end was cut by 5 bases, the J end by 5 bases, with 18 bases between. The germline V gene has CDR1 MNHEY and CDR2 SMNVEV (reference sequence). The CDR3 is CASSPTGRRRYGYTF. CDR3 bases: TGTGCCAGCAGTCCGACGGGCAGACGAAGGTATGGCTACACCTTC.

There are a few counts of this clone. The chain couples TRBV2 to TRBJ2-5; unclear D gene. Deletions cut 3 bases from V and 5 bases from J, with 10 bases between. Looked up from germline, CDR1 is SNHLY and CDR2 is FYNNEI. This CDR3 is 13 amino acids long. In nucleotides, the CDR3 is TGTGCCAGCAGTGATCTGGCCCGGGAGACCCAGTACTTC. This codes for CASSDLARETQYF.

Remarks on this clone: Given the absence of the conserved phenylalanine or tryptophan at the CDR3 end, a read error is likely. The V gene is TRBV5-1, the J gene TRBJ2-3; no clear D. V was trimmed by 1 base and J by 4 bases, leaving 7 bases between them. CDR3 size: 13 residues. The germline gives CDR1 SGHRS, CDR2 YFSETQ. CDR3 region: CASSLQDADTQYV. The CDR3 region has the DNA TGCGCCAGCAGCTTGCAGGATGCAGATACGCAGTATGTT.

This chain uses TRBV5-1 with TRBJ2-7, with TRBD1 identical over 8 bases. The V gene's germline CDR1 is SGHRS and CDR2 YFSETQ. With V trimmed by 4 bases and J by 1 base, 13 bases remained unmatched. This CDR3 spans 17 amino acids. CDR3 in DNA: TGCGCCAGCAGCCTTCGGACAGGGCTCCAGGGGTCCTACGAGCAGTACTTC. Translation gives CASSLRTGLQGSYEQYF.

In its sample, this clone was seen a few times. The rearrangement links TRBV27 to TRBJ1-1, with D perhaps TRBD1 (5 bases). V lost 10 bases and J lost 4, with 16 bases in between. The V gene's germline CDR1 is MNHEY and CDR2 SMNVEV (reference sequence). This CDR3 is 13 amino acids long. CDR3 loop: CATLPGRGTEAFF. In DNA, the CDR3 is TGTGCCACCCTGCCAGGGAGGGGCACTGAAGCTTTCTTT.

This clone was detected only a few times. The rearrangement joins TRBV5-1 to TRBJ1-5, with 8 bases identical to TRBD1. The length of the CDR3 is 14 residues. The germline V gene has CDR1 SGHRS and CDR2 YFSETQ. The ends lost 4 bases at V and 3 bases at J; junction bases unmatched: 3. CDR3: CASSPGQANQPQHF. The CDR3 region has the DNA TGCGCCAGCAGCCCGGGACAGGCCAATCAGCCCCAGCATTTT.

This clone was observed a few times. This rearrangement joins TRBV7-2 to TRBJ1-3; maybe TRBD1 (6 bases). This CDR3 has 13 amino acids. The V and J ends lost 5 bases and 5 bases respectively, with 10 bases between them. The germline CDR1 and CDR2 sequences are SGHTA and FQGNSA. CDR3 sequence (DNA): TGTGCCAGCAGCCCTACAGGGAGAAACACCATATATTTT. This sequence encodes CASSPTGRNTIYF.

This chain connects TRBV7-9 to TRBJ1-2, with 9 bases aligning to TRBD1. The CDR3 spans 13 residues. CDR1 and CDR2 (germline): SEHNR, FQNEAQ (reference sequence). V was pared by 6 bases and J by 6 bases, with 5 bases of the junction left unmatched. CDR3 coding DNA: TGTGCCAGCAGTCAACAGGGGGCCGATGGCTACACCTTC. Residues: CASSQQGADGYTF.

The rearrangement uses TRBV7-2 and TRBJ2-3; possibly TRBD1 for D (5 bases). The CDR3 runs 14 residues. V was pared by 5 bases and J by 2 bases, with 11 bases between. The germline gives CDR1 SGHTA, CDR2 FQGNSA. CDR3 coding DNA: TGTGCCAGCAGCACGGCAGGGATCACAGATACGCAGTATTTT. Translated: CASSTAGITDTQYF.

The chain employs TRBV7-3 and TRBJ2-5; 8 bases map to TRBD1. CDR3 size: 15 residues. V gave up 6 bases and J gave up 3 bases; unmatched junction bases: 9. Per germline, CDR1 SGHTA and CDR2 FQGTGA. This chain's CDR3 is CASSLQGAKEETQYF. CDR3 in DNA: TGTGCCAGCAGTCTGCAGGGGGCGAAAGAAGAGACCCAGTACTTC.

This clone has a single count. The chain couples TRBV6-5 to TRBJ1-2; tentative D call: TRBD1 (6 bases). The germline CDR1 and CDR2 sequences are MNHEY and SVGAGI. The CDR3 totals 15 residues. V lost 5 bases and J lost 4, with 17 bases in between. The CDR3 region has the DNA TGTGCCAGCAGTCCTCAGGGGACTTCAGGCTATGGCTACACCTTC. It codes for CASSPQGTSGYGYTF.

This clone was detected only a few times. J is TRBJ2-3 and V is TRBV29-1; the D is unclear. The CDR3 length is 13 residues. V shed 3 bases and J shed 2 bases, with 9 bases lying between them. The V gene's germline CDR1 is SQVTM and CDR2 ANQGSEA. The CDR3 reads CSVDDDNTDTQYF. In nucleotides, the CDR3 is TGCAGCGTTGACGATGACAACACAGATACGCAGTATTTT.

The chain links TRBV5-1 to TRBJ2-7, with TRBD1 matching over 8 bases. The CDR3 length is 14 residues. Germline loops: CDR1 SGHRS, CDR2 YFSETQ. V trimming: 4 bases; J trimming: 3 bases; junction bases outside the gene matches: 6. The CDR3 protein is CASSPDRADYEQYF. DNA of the CDR3: TGCGCCAGCAGCCCGGACAGGGCCGACTACGAGCAGTACTTC. The complete variable domain, with remaining parts taken from reference TRBV5-1 and TRBJ2-7, reads KAGVTQTPRYLIKTRGQQVTLSCSPISGHRSVSWYQQTPGQGLQFLFEYFSETQRNKGNFPGRFSGRQFSNSRSEMNVSTLELGDSALYLCASSPDRADYEQYFGPGTRLTVT.

The genes are TRBV7-2 and TRBJ1-1; D is perhaps TRBD1 (6 bases). CDR3 length: 14 residues. Germline V lookup: CDR1 SGHTA, CDR2 FQGNSA. The ends were cut back, 3 bases at V and 3 bases at J, with 11 bases in the middle. CDR3 DNA: TGTGCCAGCAGCTTTAACGCAGGGGACACTGAAGCTTTCTTT. This gives the protein CASSFNAGDTEAFF.